This T cell receptor (beta chain) was identified during a study of blood T cell repertoires in COVID-19. Whole-study context: Samples representing acute and convalescent COVID-19 were sourced from the United States, Italy and Spain. The analysed material was cDNA or gDNA that came from T cells, B-cell-depleted T cells, or PBMCs.

This CDR3 contains 15 residues. CDR1 is SGHNT, CDR2 YENEEA, per germline. V dropped 2 bases and J dropped 1; count of bases not matched to a gene: 3. This clone was counted only a few times. The authors' processing: For nucleated cells, counts were estimated from reference gene primer amplification. Some clones are missing from TCRdb's copy, which holds only in-frame ones; the method was immunoSEQ multiplex PCR. V, J and clone size are those of that table, while D and trimming were read from the DNA. The sample holds 250,000 to 350,000 clones, around 90% seen once. This sequence was found in a man between 18 and 35 years old who had recovered from COVID-19. Sequenced material: peripheral blood. This rearrangement joins TRBV11-3 to TRBJ2-3; 7 bases are shared with TRBD2. CDR3 sequence reads: CASSLRAGGTDTQYF. In DNA form, the CDR3 reads TGTGCCAGCAGCTTAAGGGCGGGGGGCACAGATACGCAGTATTTT.